This T cell receptor (beta chain) comes out of a study of OX40 agonist ivuxolimab in advanced cancers. Findings of the study overall: Compared with others, partial responders at 0.1-3.0 mg/kg displayed clonal expansion among the lowest.

The CDR3 runs to 11 residues. CDR1 and CDR2 (germline): SGHTA, FQGNSA. V lost 2 bases to trimming and J lost 8 bases, with 4 bases between them. The method was immunoSEQ multiplex PCR; TCRdb's version includes in-frame clones alone and lacks a portion of them. Found here are about 68,000 clones, over 75% of them singletons; the top ten hold under 1%. This clone was observed once. Its antigen is undetermined. The source is an adult with an advanced solid tumor such as melanoma, head and neck, liver or kidney cancer. The gene calls are TRBV7-2 and TRBJ2-1; D is uncertain. Sequencing was performed on CD4+ or CD8+ T cells sorted from blood, taken in a trial of the OX40 agonist ivuxolimab. The CDR3 region is CASSLSHEQFF. The CDR3 DNA is TGTGCCAGCAGCTTAAGTCATGAGCAGTTCTTC.